This T cell receptor (beta chain) is drawn from a study of shared clonotypes between healthy human individuals. V shed 1 base and J 5 bases; nucleotides not matched to a gene: 15. The CDR3 covers 18 residues. Germline loops: CDR1 SGHDT, CDR2 YYEEEE. As originally analysed: Quality scores were absent from the junction-only immunoSEQ sequences, so filtering differed. Assay: immunoSEQ multiplex PCR; the TCRdb copy retains only in-frame clones and omits some. D and trimming come from the DNA, and the V and J calls and clone size come from that table. The sample lists 650,000 to 700,000 clones; less than 95% were seen once. As to this clone: The antigen is not known.

General study results and limits: Larger estimated richness was generally seen in naive subsets than in memory subsets. Between four donors, naive CD4 clonotypes were shared at a level of about 5%. For sorted subsets, rarefaction showed incomplete sequencing despite large depth.

V is TRBV5-6 and J is TRBJ1-5, with TRBD1 identical over 7 bases. The sequence was collected from a man aged 18-30 years in good health. Some clones in this sample may be carry-over from other donors' samples. Source material: memory CD8+ T cells from PBMCs. Subset: CD45RO+ cells pooled with CCR7-negative TemRA cells. CDR3 DNA: TGTGCCAGCAGCTTGCAAACCTTGACAGGGATTTCGCATCAGCCCCAGCATTTT. This translates into CASSLQTLTGISHQPQHF.